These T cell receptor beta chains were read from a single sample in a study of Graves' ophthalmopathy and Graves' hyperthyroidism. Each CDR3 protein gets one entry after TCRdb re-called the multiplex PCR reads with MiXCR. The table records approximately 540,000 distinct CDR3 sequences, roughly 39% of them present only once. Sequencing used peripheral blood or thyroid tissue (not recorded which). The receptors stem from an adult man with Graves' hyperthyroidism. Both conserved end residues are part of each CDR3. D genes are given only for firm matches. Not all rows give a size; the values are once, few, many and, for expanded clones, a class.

CATSGPGSLSYEQYF TGTGCCACCAGTGGCCCCGGGAGCCTTAGCTACGAGCAGTACTTC TRBJ2-7 - TRBV24-1 -
CASSPGGPATDTQYF TGTGCCAGCAGCCCTGGGGGACCAGCTACAGATACGCAGTATTTT TRBJ2-3 - TRBV5-4 -
CASSLRAGVEVGAQYF TGTGCCAGCAGTTTGCGAGCGGGAGTGGAGGTCGGGGCGCAGTATTTT TRBJ2-3 - TRBV7-9 TRBD2
CSARDQEEGGEKLFF TGCAGTGCTAGAGATCAGGAGGAGGGAGGAGAAAAACTGTTTTTT TRBJ1-4 - TRBV20-1 -
CASSLDGQAAYEQYF TGTGCCAGCAGCTTGGATGGACAGGCGGCCTACGAGCAGTACTTC TRBJ2-7 - TRBV4-2 TRBD1
CASRERTGESSPLHF TGTGCCAGCAGAGAACGGACAGGGGAATCTTCACCCCTCCACTTT TRBJ1-6 - TRBV27 TRBD1
CASSSGTPLGSEQYF TGTGCCAGCAGCTCCGGGACTCCCTTGGGGAGCGAGCAGTACTTC TRBJ2-7 many TRBV7-2 -
CASSRTSGGETQYF TGTGCCAGCAGCCGGACTAGCGGGGGAGAGACCCAGTACTTC TRBJ2-5 - TRBV7-6 TRBD2
CSVDHGTGSGYTF TGCAGCGTCGATCATGGGACAGGGAGTGGCTACACCTTC TRBJ1-2 many TRBV29-1 TRBD1
CSARGGGEGQKTQYF TGCAGTGCTAGAGGAGGAGGGGAAGGCCAGAAGACCCAGTACTTC TRBJ2-5 - TRBV20-1 -
CASSEQGISYGYTF TGTGCCAGCAGTGAACAGGGGATTTCCTATGGCTACACCTTC TRBJ1-2 many TRBV2 -
CASITGPGDSPLHF TGTGCCAGCATCACAGGTCCCGGCGATTCACCCCTCCACTTT TRBJ1-6 many TRBV6-5 -
CASSEETGGADEQYF TGTGCCAGCAGTGAAGAGACAGGGGGAGCGGACGAGCAGTACTTC TRBJ2-7 - TRBV6-5 TRBD1
CASSDRGSYNSPLHF TGTGCCAGCAGCGACAGGGGCTCCTATAATTCACCCCTCCACTTT TRBJ1-6 - TRBV6-5 TRBD1
CASRGTVDYGYTF TGTGCCAGCAGAGGGACAGTGGACTATGGCTACACCTTC TRBJ1-2 many TRBV5-6 TRBD1
CATSDSTGTTEAFF TGTGCCACCAGTGATTCGACAGGGACCACTGAAGCTTTCTTT TRBJ1-1 many TRBV24-1 TRBD1
CASSETSGRALHEHF TGTGCCAGCAGTGAGACTAGCGGGAGGGCTCTGCACGAGCATTTT TRBJ1-5 - TRBV2 -
CASSTTPGQGNTGELFF TGTGCCAGCAGTACAACCCCGGGACAGGGGAACACCGGGGAGCTGTTTTTT TRBJ2-2 many TRBV7-9 TRBD1
CASSMEGATPNNGYTF TGTGCCAGTAGTATGGAAGGGGCCACCCCCAACAACGGCTACACCTTC TRBJ1-2 few TRBV19 -
CASSLGTGADTQYF TGTGCCAGCAGCTTAGGGACAGGGGCAGATACGCAGTATTTT TRBJ2-3 - TRBV7-3 TRBD1
CSVEDRGFPGTGELFF TGCAGCGTTGAGGACAGGGGCTTCCCAGGGACCGGGGAGCTGTTTTTT TRBJ2-2 many TRBV29-1 TRBD1
CASRLDRVGTYEQYF TGTGCCAGCAGACTCGACAGGGTTGGAACCTACGAGCAGTACTTC TRBJ2-7 many TRBV6-6 TRBD1
CASLTGEDEKLFF TGTGCCAGCCTGACAGGGGAGGATGAAAAACTGTTTTTT TRBJ1-4 many TRBV7-9 TRBD1
CASSAGRVYGYTF TGTGCCAGCAGTGCGGGCAGGGTCTATGGCTACACCTTC TRBJ1-2 many TRBV2 -
CSARVTLAATDTQYF TGCAGTGCTAGAGTAACACTAGCGGCCACAGATACGCAGTATTTT TRBJ2-3 few TRBV20-1 TRBD2
CASGWGATNTEAFF TGTGCCAGCGGTTGGGGGGCTACGAACACTGAAGCTTTCTTT TRBJ1-1 once TRBV28 -
CASSTQGVGTEAFF TGCGCCAGCAGCACACAGGGCGTCGGAACTGAAGCTTTCTTT TRBJ1-1 many TRBV5-1 -
CASSEHSQETQYF TGTGCCAGCAGTGAACATAGCCAAGAGACCCAGTACTTC TRBJ2-5 - TRBV2 -